The rows below give T cell receptor beta chains drawn from one sample of a study of blood T cell repertoires in COVID-19. Produced via immunoSEQ multiplex PCR; TCRdb's table is partial and in-frame only. The sample shows some 25,000 clones, roughly 87% of them seen only once. The specimen sequenced was peripheral blood. The receptor source for this set is a man aged 70 or older with acute or convalescent COVID-19. Both conserved end residues are part of each CDR3. The D gene is left open where the match is weak. A row's size may be missing; if present it is once, few, many or a size class.

j_call d_call v_call clone_size cdr3_nt cdr3_aa
TRBJ2-1 TRBD1 TRBV10-3 NA TGTGCCATCAGCCCGGCGACAGGGGACAATGAGCAGTTCTTC CAISPATGDNEQFF
TRBJ1-1 NA TRBV6-5 NA TGTGCCAGCATCAAGGCCGGGGGACGGACTGAAGCTTTCTTT CASIKAGGRTEAFF
TRBJ1-5 TRBD1 TRBV5-6 once TGTGCCAGCAGCTTTTTTGACAGGGAGAATCAGCCCCAGCATTTT CASSFFDRENQPQHF
TRBJ1-6 NA TRBV6-5 NA TGTGCCAGCAGTTACATGCCAGGACTGAATTCACCCCTCCACTTT CASSYMPGLNSPLHF
TRBJ2-1 NA TRBV5-1 NA TGCGCCAGCAGCTTGGAGGCCAGCGACTACAATGAGCAGTTCTTC CASSLEASDYNEQFF
TRBJ2-7 TRBD2 TRBV27 NA TGTGCCAGCAGTTACAAGGGACTAGTTACCGCCTCCTACGAGCAGTACTTC CASSYKGLVTASYEQYF
TRBJ2-1 TRBD2 TRBV11-1 NA TGTGCCAGCAGCCGAGGGCGGGGGTTCGGCAATGAGCAGTTCTTC CASSRGRGFGNEQFF
TRBJ1-6 NA TRBV30 NA TGTGCCTGGAGTATTCGAGCGGGCCTCTATAATTCACCCCTCCACTTT CAWSIRAGLYNSPLHF
TRBJ1-2 TRBD1 TRBV10-3 NA TGTGCCATCAGTGGGCAGGGGGACTATGGCTACACCTTC CAISGQGDYGYTF
TRBJ2-2 NA TRBV3-1/TRBV3-2 NA TGTGCCAGCAGTGAGGGCGGCTTATGGCTGTTTTTT CASSEGGLWLFF
TRBJ2-7 TRBD2 TRBV2 NA TGTGCCAGCAGTGAGGGGACTAGCGGAACCTACGAGCAGTACTTC CASSEGTSGTYEQYF
TRBJ2-1 TRBD2 TRBV5-4 NA TGTGCCACCGGCGATCTAGCGGGTTACAATGAGCAGTTCTTC CATGDLAGYNEQFF
TRBJ1-1 TRBD1 TRBV5-1 NA TGCGCCAGCAGCTCCGGGACAGCGCTGAACACTGAAGCTTTCTTT CASSSGTALNTEAFF
TRBJ2-1 NA TRBV28 NA TGTGCCAGCACGTACCAGGGTTGGCAGTTCTTC CASTYQGWQFF
TRBJ2-7 NA TRBV7-6 once TGTGCCAGCAGCCCACCCGGACTGGTTACCTACGAGCAGTACTTC CASSPPGLVTYEQYF
TRBJ2-5 TRBD2 TRBV5-4 NA TGTGCCAGCAGCCCGGGACTAGCGGGGGTGGAGACCCAGTACTTC CASSPGLAGVETQYF
TRBJ1-2 NA TRBV28 NA TGTGCCAGCAGTCCACAGGGATATGGCTACACCTTC CASSPQGYGYTF
TRBJ1-5 NA TRBV19 few TGTGCCAGTAGTCCGGACAATCGTAGCAATCAGCCCCAGCATTTT CASSPDNRSNQPQHF
TRBJ2-3 TRBD1 TRBV19 NA TGTGCCAGTAGTATAGATAAGCGGGCAGGGGGCCCCTCGGACCACCAAAGGGATACGCAGTATTTT CASSIDKRAGGPSDHQRDTQYF
TRBJ1-2 TRBD1 TRBV19 NA TGTGCCAGTCAGCGACAGGGGGGCCATGGCTACACCTTC CASQRQGGHGYTF
TRBJ2-5 NA TRBV7-8 NA TGTGCCAGCAGCTTACAAGACGGGAGAGGGGAGACCCAGTACTTC CASSLQDGRGETQYF
TRBJ2-1 TRBD1 TRBV6-2/TRBV6-3 NA TGTGCCAGCAGTGGGACAGGGGCCTACAATGAGCAGTTCTTC CASSGTGAYNEQFF
TRBJ1-2 NA TRBV7-2 NA TGTGCCAGCAGCTTAGGGCCGGGTAACTATGGCTACACCTTC CASSLGPGNYGYTF
TRBJ2-7 TRBD2 TRBV6-5 NA TGTGCCAGTAGCGGGAGTGTTTCCTACGAGCAGTACTTC CASSGSVSYEQYF
TRBJ1-6 NA TRBV30 NA TGTGCCTGTTACCTGGGGCATTCACCCCTCCACTTT CACYLGHSPLHF
TRBJ1-3 NA TRBV3-1/TRBV3-2 NA TGTGCCAGCAGCCAGTCCCGGAGGGGAAACACCATATATTTT CASSQSRRGNTIYF
TRBJ1-2 NA TRBV7-7 NA TGTGCCAGCAGCTTAGATTACGGGCACCGGGGTGGCTACACCTTC CASSLDYGHRGGYTF
TRBJ2-1 TRBD1 TRBV4-1 NA TGCGCCAGCAGCCAACCTCAGACAGGGGCCTACAATGAGCAGTTCTTC CASSQPQTGAYNEQFF
TRBJ1-4 NA TRBV7-9 NA TGTGCCAGCAGCTTTATTGGCAGGGGAGTTGAAAAACTGTTTTTT CASSFIGRGVEKLFF
TRBJ1-2 NA TRBV28 NA TGTGCCAGCAGCCGAGGACATAACTATGGCTACACCTTC CASSRGHNYGYTF
TRBJ2-1 NA TRBV29-1 NA TGCAGCGTTGAAGAAAGCGGTAGAAGGTACAATGAGCAGTTCTTC CSVEESGRRYNEQFF